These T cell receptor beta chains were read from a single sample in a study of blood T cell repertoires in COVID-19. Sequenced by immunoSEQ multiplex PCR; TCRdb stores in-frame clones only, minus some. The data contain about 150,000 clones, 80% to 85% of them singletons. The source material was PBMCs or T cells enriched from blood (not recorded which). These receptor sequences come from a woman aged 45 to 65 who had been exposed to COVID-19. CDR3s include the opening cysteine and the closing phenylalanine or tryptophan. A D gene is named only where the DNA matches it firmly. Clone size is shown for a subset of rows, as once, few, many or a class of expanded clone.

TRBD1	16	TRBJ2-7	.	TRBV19	CASSRSGTGGHYEQYF	TGTGCCAGTAGTAGATCCGGGACAGGGGGCCACTACGAGCAGTACTTC
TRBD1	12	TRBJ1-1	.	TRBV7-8	CASSFQGAEAFF	TGTGCCAGCAGCTTTCAGGGGGCTGAAGCTTTCTTT
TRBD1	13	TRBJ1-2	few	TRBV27	CASSRGQGYGYTF	TGTGCCAGCAGTAGAGGACAGGGCTATGGCTACACCTTC
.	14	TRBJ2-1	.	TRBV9	CASSPRGSYNEQFF	TGTGCCAGCAGCCCGCGAGGGTCCTACAATGAGCAGTTCTTC
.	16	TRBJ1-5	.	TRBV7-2	CASSLEIFRGNQPQHF	TGTGCCAGCAGCTTAGAGATCTTCAGGGGCAATCAGCCCCAGCATTTT
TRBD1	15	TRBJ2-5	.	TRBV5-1	CASSLGDRGIGTQYF	TGCGCCAGCAGCTTGGGGGACAGGGGGATCGGGACCCAGTACTTC
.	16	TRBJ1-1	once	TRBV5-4	CASSLAGSTAYGEAFF	TGTGCCAGCAGCTTGGCCGGATCGACTGCCTATGGTGAAGCTTTCTTT
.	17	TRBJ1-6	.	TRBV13	CASSPSPPGPINSPLHF	TGTGCCAGCAGCCCCTCTCCGCCAGGGCCGATTAATTCACCCCTCCACTTT
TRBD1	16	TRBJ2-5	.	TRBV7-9	CASSHRTGTREETQYF	TGTGCCAGCAGCCACAGGACAGGAACCCGAGAAGAGACCCAGTACTTC
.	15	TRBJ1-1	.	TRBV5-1	CASSPGGQMNTEAFF	TGCGCCAGCAGCCCGGGGGGTCAAATGAACACTGAAGCTTTCTTT
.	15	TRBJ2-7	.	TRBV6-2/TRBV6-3	CASSPQRPGGHEQYF	TGTGCCAGCAGTCCGCAGAGGCCGGGGGGCCACGAGCAGTACTTC
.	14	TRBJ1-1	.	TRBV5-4	CASSLVEGGTEAFF	TGTGCCAGCAGCTTGGTGGAGGGAGGAACTGAAGCTTTCTTT
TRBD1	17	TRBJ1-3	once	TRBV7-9	CASSFPLRGVSGNTIYF	TGTGCCAGCAGCTTTCCTCTCAGGGGGGTCTCTGGAAACACCATATATTTT
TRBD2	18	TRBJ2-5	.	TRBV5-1	CASSFWPSGGYSQETQYF	TGCGCCAGCAGCTTTTGGCCTAGCGGGGGGTATTCCCAAGAGACCCAGTACTTC
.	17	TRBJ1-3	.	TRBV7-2	CASSPGAWGQYGNTIYF	TGTGCCAGCAGCCCCGGGGCGTGGGGACAATATGGAAACACCATATATTTT
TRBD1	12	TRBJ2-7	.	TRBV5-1	CASGQVSYEQYF	TGCGCCAGTGGACAGGTCTCCTACGAGCAGTACTTC
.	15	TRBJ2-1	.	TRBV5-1	CASSRGLTGWDEQFF	TGCGCCAGCAGCCGGGGACTTACGGGATGGGATGAGCAGTTCTTC
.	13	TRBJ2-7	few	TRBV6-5	CASSNSRAGEQYF	TGTGCCAGCAGTAACAGTAGGGCGGGCGAGCAGTACTTC
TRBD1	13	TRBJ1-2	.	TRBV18	CASSPRDSIGYTF	TGTGCCAGCTCACCACGGGACAGCATAGGCTACACCTTC
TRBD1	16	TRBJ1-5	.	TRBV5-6	CASSLGQGASNQPQHF	TGTGCCAGCAGCTTGGGACAGGGGGCGAGCAATCAGCCCCAGCATTTT
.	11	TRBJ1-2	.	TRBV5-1	CASSLGGGPIF	TGCGCCAGCAGCTTGGGAGGCGGGCCGATCTTC
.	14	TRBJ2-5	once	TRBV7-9	CASSLLRVQETQYF	TGTGCCAGCAGCTTGTTGAGAGTCCAAGAGACCCAGTACTTC
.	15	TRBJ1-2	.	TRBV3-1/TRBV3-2	CASSQDQGGARGYTF	TGTGCCAGCAGCCAAGACCAAGGGGGGGCCAGGGGCTACACCTTC
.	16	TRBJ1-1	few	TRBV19	CASKSPNRGRGSEAFF	TGTGCCAGTAAAAGCCCGAACCGAGGCAGGGGATCTGAAGCTTTCTTT
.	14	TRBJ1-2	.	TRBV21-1	CASSNEGQRDGYTF	TGTGCCAGCAGCAACGAGGGACAGAGAGATGGCTACACCTTC